A selection of T cell receptor beta chains follows, all from one sample in a study of cytomegalovirus exposure and HLA in healthy donors. Profiled with immunoSEQ multiplex PCR; TCRdb holds only in-frame clones, not every one. The table includes tens of thousands of clones, roughly 80% detected once. The sample taken for sequencing was PBMCs. The receptors were sampled from a woman between 40 and 50 years old in good health and CMV-seropositive. Each CDR3 is given with its conserved first and last residue. A D gene is named only where the DNA matches it firmly. Size tells how often a clone was seen (once, few, many) or the class of an expanded clone, and some rows leave it out.

j_call,v_call,d_call,clone_size,cdr3_nt,cdr3_aa
TRBJ1-1,TRBV28,TRBD1,.,TGTGCCAGCAGCCTGGGACAGAAGAACACTGAAGCTTTCTTT,CASSLGQKNTEAFF
TRBJ2-7,TRBV30,.,.,TGTGCCTGGAGCGCCAGCGCCCAAGGCTACGAGCAGTACTTC,CAWSASAQGYEQYF
TRBJ1-5,TRBV5-7,.,.,TGTGCCAGCAGCGGGGGGCAGCCCCAGCATTTT,CASSGGQPQHF
TRBJ2-5,TRBV10-1,.,.,TGCGCCAGCAGTGAGCCCAATTCCGGGACAATTAAGGCCCAGTACTTC,CASSEPNSGTIKAQYF
TRBJ2-2,TRBV2,TRBD1,.,TGTGCCAGCAGTTTTAAACAGGGGACCGGGGAGCTGTTTTTT,CASSFKQGTGELFF
TRBJ1-1,TRBV10-1,.,few,TGCGCCAGCCCCCACGGGGGAACTGAAGCTTTCTTT,CASPHGGTEAFF
TRBJ2-2,TRBV7-7,TRBD1,.,TGTGCCAGCAGCTCGGACAGGGCTTACACCGGGGAGCTGTTTTTT,CASSSDRAYTGELFF
TRBJ2-7,TRBV6-5,.,few,TGTGCCAGCACTTATGTAGGGGGGGGCTTCTCCTACGAGCAGTACTTC,CASTYVGGGFSYEQYF
TRBJ1-5,TRBV6-1,.,.,TGTGCCAGCAGGGCGGCGGGGAACCATCAGCCCCAGCATTTT,CASRAAGNHQPQHF
TRBJ1-1,TRBV5-4,.,.,TGTGCCAGCAGCCCCGGGGGGAACAGGGAGAACACTGAAGCTTTCTTT,CASSPGGNRENTEAFF
TRBJ2-7,TRBV6-5,.,.,TGTGCCAGCAGTACCCCAAGGGGGATAAGGTACGAGCAGTACTTC,CASSTPRGIRYEQYF
TRBJ2-1,TRBV2,TRBD2,once,TGTGCCAGCAGTGGGGGACTAGTAGGCAATGAGCAGTTCTTC,CASSGGLVGNEQFF
TRBJ2-1,TRBV7-9,TRBD1,.,TGTGCCAGCAGCTTGTGGGCTAGGGGGCAGGTCAATGAGCAGTTCTTC,CASSLWARGQVNEQFF
TRBJ1-1,TRBV28,.,.,TGTGCCAGCGATCAGAACCTCGACAGCTTGAACACTGAAGCTTTCTTT,CASDQNLDSLNTEAFF
TRBJ2-1,TRBV21-1,.,few,TGTGCCAGCAGCAAAGTGGCCCATGAGCAGTTCTTC,CASSKVAHEQFF
TRBJ2-5,TRBV30,.,.,TGTGCCTGGTCAAAATTCTTGACAGCCGACCTGACCCAGTACTTC,CAWSKFLTADLTQYF
TRBJ2-7,TRBV18,TRBD1,.,TGTGCCAGCTCCCACAGGGGGGTTAGCTCCTACGAGCAGTACTTC,CASSHRGVSSYEQYF
TRBJ2-7,TRBV7-9,.,.,TGTGCCAGCAGCTTAGTATTGGGGGGAGCCTACGAGCAGTACTTC,CASSLVLGGAYEQYF
TRBJ2-5,TRBV2,TRBD1,.,TGTGCCAGCCGGGACAGTCTGCGAGAGACCCAGTACTTC,CASRDSLRETQYF
TRBJ2-3,TRBV6-7,TRBD2,.,TGTGCCAGCAGTTCGCCGGGACTAGCGGGAAAAACAGATACGCAGTATTTT,CASSSPGLAGKTDTQYF
TRBJ1-5,TRBV6-1,TRBD1,.,TGTGCCAGCAGTGTTCGACAGGGTGATCAGCCCCAGCATTTT,CASSVRQGDQPQHF
TRBJ2-3,TRBV9,.,once,TGTGCCAGCAGCGTAGATGTGTACAGGGCCGCAGATACGCAGTATTTT,CASSVDVYRAADTQYF
TRBJ2-5,TRBV7-6,TRBD2,.,TGTGCCAGCAGCGGGAGGGGACTAGCGGGGCAAGAGACCCAGTACTTC,CASSGRGLAGQETQYF
TRBJ2-3,TRBV10-2,.,.,TGCGCCAGCAGTGAAATTTGGGGAGGAACTAGCACAGATACGCAGTATTTT,CASSEIWGGTSTDTQYF
TRBJ2-3,TRBV5-1,TRBD2,.,TGCGCCAGCAGCTTGCAGGGACTAGAAGGAGATACGCAGTATTTT,CASSLQGLEGDTQYF
TRBJ2-1,TRBV12-5,TRBD2,.,TGTGCTAGTGGTATCGCTGTGGCGGGAGGGTACAATGAGCAGTTCTTC,CASGIAVAGGYNEQFF
TRBJ2-3,TRBV2,.,.,TGTGCCAGCAGTGACTTGAGGTGGGGCACAGATACGCAGTATTTT,CASSDLRWGTDTQYF
TRBJ1-3,TRBV29-1,.,.,TGCAGCGTTGAAGCAGGGGATGGAAACACCATATATTTT,CSVEAGDGNTIYF
TRBJ2-1,TRBV6-5,.,.,TGTGCCAGCAGTGCGGGACCATACAATGAGCAGTTCTTC,CASSAGPYNEQFF